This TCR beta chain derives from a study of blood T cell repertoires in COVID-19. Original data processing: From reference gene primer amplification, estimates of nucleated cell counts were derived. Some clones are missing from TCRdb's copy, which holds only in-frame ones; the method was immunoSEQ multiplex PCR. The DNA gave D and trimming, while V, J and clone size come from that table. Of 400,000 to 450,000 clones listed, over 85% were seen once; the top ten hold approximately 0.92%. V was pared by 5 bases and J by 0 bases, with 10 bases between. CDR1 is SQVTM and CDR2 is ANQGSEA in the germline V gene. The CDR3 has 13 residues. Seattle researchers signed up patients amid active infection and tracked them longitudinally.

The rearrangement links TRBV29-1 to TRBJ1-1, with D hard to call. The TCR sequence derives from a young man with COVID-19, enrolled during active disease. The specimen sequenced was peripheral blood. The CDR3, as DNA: TGCAGCGTTATCCTGGCCCTGAACACTGAAGCTTTCTTT. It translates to CSVILALNTEAFF.